The T cell receptor beta chain under discussion was sequenced for a study of blood T cell repertoires in COVID-19. Study information: Acute and convalescent COVID-19 samples came from the United States, Italy and Spain. PBMCs, B-cell-depleted T cells, or T cells provided the cDNA or gDNA that made up the material.

The CDR3 totals 14 residues. J lost 8 bases, V lost 1 base, and 5 bases had no gene match. Germline V gives CDR1 LNHNV, CDR2 YYDKDF (reference sequence). The authors' processing: Using reference gene primer amplification, nucleated cell counts were estimated. Repertoires were generated with immunoSEQ multiplex PCR, while TCRdb's copy carries only in-frame clones and drops some. Clonal size and the V and J genes are those of that table, whereas D and trimming came from the DNA. The top ten clones hold 5.5% to 7.5% of a sample with 300,000 to 400,000 clones, around nine tenths of them seen once. The source of this sequence is a woman in her 70s with COVID-19, enrolled during active disease. This rearrangement joins TRBV15 to TRBJ1-2, with 9 bases that match TRBD1. Material: peripheral blood. The CDR3 DNA is TGTGCCACCAGCAGAGTGGACAGGGGTGGCGGCTACACCTTC. This translates into CATSRVDRGGGYTF.